Listed below are T cell receptor beta chains from one sample, sequenced in a study of graft-versus-host responses after intestinal transplantation. Clones were read by immunoSEQ multiplex PCR, and TCRdb kept only the in-frame ones, dropping some. The top ten hold around 0.2% of the sample, which has over 120,000 clones, 85% to 95% seen once. Their recognized antigens are unknown. The material sequenced was unstimulated CD4+ T cells sorted from spleen or lymph node cells, taken before intestinal transplant. The receptors here all came from a human donor who received an intestinal transplant. Each CDR3 is given with its conserved first and last residue. D genes are given only for firm matches. The listing skips clone size in some rows; elsewhere it reads once, few, many or a size class.

j_call,d_call,clone_size,v_call,cdr3_length,cdr3_nt,cdr3_aa
TRBJ2-7,TRBD2,-,TRBV30,14,TGTGCCTGGAGTGTACGGGGGGGCACCTACGAGCAGTACTTC,CAWSVRGGTYEQYF
TRBJ2-5,-,-,TRBV5-1,14,TGCGCCAGCAGCTTGGCTAGTAGACCAGAGACCCAGTACTTC,CASSLASRPETQYF
TRBJ2-5,TRBD2,-,TRBV7-9,16,TGTGCCAGCAGAACTAAGCGAGTAGCGGGAGCGGAGACCCAGTACTTC,CASRTKRVAGAETQYF
TRBJ2-7,-,-,TRBV5-8,13,TGTGCCAGCAGCTTTATGGGCGGCTACGAGCAGTACTTC,CASSFMGGYEQYF
TRBJ1-2,-,-,TRBV28,12,TGTGCCAGCAGTTTATACCCGACAGGCTACACCTTC,CASSLYPTGYTF
TRBJ1-6,TRBD1,-,TRBV7-9,15,TGTGCCAGCAGACGGACAGGGTACCGGGATTCACCCCTCCACTTT,CASRRTGYRDSPLHF
TRBJ2-6,-,-,TRBV7-3,13,TGTGCCAGCAGCTTAGGTGGGGCCAACGTCCTGACTTTC,CASSLGGANVLTF
TRBJ1-2,-,-,TRBV30,12,TGTGCCTGGAGTGGCGGAAACTATGGCTACACCTTC,CAWSGGNYGYTF
TRBJ1-4,-,-,TRBV4-2,13,TGTGCCAGCAGCCAAGAACGGGATGAAAAACTGTTTTTT,CASSQERDEKLFF
TRBJ1-1,-,once,TRBV28,15,TGTGCCATACAACCAGGGTGGGGGAGGAACACTGAAGCTTTCTTT,CAIQPGWGRNTEAFF
TRBJ2-7,TRBD1,few,TRBV5-4,13,TGTGCCAGCAGCTCAGGGGGTCCCTACGAGCAGTACTTC,CASSSGGPYEQYF
TRBJ1-1,-,-,TRBV30,12,TGTGCCTGGAGTCTACCGGGCAGCCAAGCTTTCTTT,CAWSLPGSQAFF
TRBJ2-1,TRBD2,-,TRBV7-2,16,TGTGCCAGCAGCCCTACTAGCGGTACATTCTACAATGAGCAGTTCTTC,CASSPTSGTFYNEQFF
TRBJ2-1,-,-,TRBV15,15,TGTGCCACCAGCAGAGTTACCGAGCCGTCCAATGAGCAGTTCTTC,CATSRVTEPSNEQFF
TRBJ2-7,-,once,TRBV30,15,TGTGCCTGGAGTGGAAGGGGGGGCCTCGCCTACGAGCAGTACTTC,CAWSGRGGLAYEQYF
TRBJ2-1,-,-,TRBV28,15,TGTGCCAGCAGTTCCCCGGAGGGGGGGGGAAATGAGCAGTTCTTC,CASSSPEGGGNEQFF
TRBJ1-1,-,-,TRBV2,14,TGTGCCAGCATGACCCCAGGGGAAGTGACTGAAGCTTTCTTT,CASMTPGEVTEAFF
TRBJ1-2,-,-,TRBV7-2,14,TGTGCCAGCAGCTTAGCTGAGGGGGGGCATGGCTACACCTTC,CASSLAEGGHGYTF
TRBJ1-5,-,-,TRBV4-1,18,TGCGCCAGCAGCCAAGATGATGTTAGGTTATTTAGCAATCAGCCCCAGCATTTT,CASSQDDVRLFSNQPQHF
TRBJ1-1,-,-,TRBV21-1,11,TGTGCCAGCAGCAACAACACTGAAGCTTTCTTT,CASSNNTEAFF
TRBJ2-3,TRBD2,-,TRBV14,15,TGTGCCAGCAGCGATCTAGCGGGAGGCGGAGATACGCAGTATTTT,CASSDLAGGGDTQYF
TRBJ2-1,TRBD2,-,TRBV11-3,15,TGTGCCAGCAGCCGACAGAGCGGGGGATACAATGAGCAGTTCTTC,CASSRQSGGYNEQFF
TRBJ2-1,-,-,TRBV5-1,14,TGCGCCAGCAGCCGCGGCGATGTATACAATGAGCAGTTCTTC,CASSRGDVYNEQFF
TRBJ2-7,-,-,TRBV7-2,11,TGTGCCAGCAGCCTTAGCAACGAGCAGTACTTC,CASSLSNEQYF
TRBJ1-1,-,-,TRBV30,13,TGTGCCTACCAAACCCGGGGGAACACTGAAGCTTTCTTT,CAYQTRGNTEAFF
TRBJ2-2,-,-,TRBV4-3,15,TGCGCCAGCAGCCAAGATCGCCAGATCGCCGGGGAGCTGTTTTTT,CASSQDRQIAGELFF